This is a list of T cell receptor beta chains from one sample in a study of cytomegalovirus exposure and HLA in healthy donors. The method was immunoSEQ multiplex PCR; TCRdb's version includes in-frame clones alone and lacks a portion of them. Of 150,000 to 200,000 clones in the sample, around 78% were seen once. The source material was PBMCs. The receptor source for this set is a woman in her thirties or forties in good health and CMV-seronegative. Each CDR3 is given with its conserved first and last residue. A D gene is named only where the DNA matches it firmly. Some rows mark clone size as missing; the rest say once, few, many or name a class of expanded clone.

TRBJ2-5 TRBD2 TRBV5-1 16 NA CASSRHSGVPPETQYF TGCGCCAGCAGCCGCCATAGCGGGGTTCCCCCTGAGACCCAGTACTTC
TRBJ2-1 TRBD1 TRBV14 18 NA CASSFRDRDKGRANEQFF TGTGCCAGCAGCTTCCGGGACAGGGACAAAGGACGGGCAAATGAGCAGTTCTTC
TRBJ1-1 TRBD1 TRBV9 16 few CASSVADPGQGAEAFF TGTGCCAGCAGCGTAGCAGACCCGGGACAGGGTGCTGAAGCTTTCTTT
TRBJ1-3 NA TRBV28 15 NA CASSLDAGTGNTIYF TGTGCCAGCAGTTTAGATGCGGGAACTGGAAACACCATATATTTT
TRBJ1-5 NA TRBV10-3 13 NA CAISPGEPQPQHF TGTGCCATCTCCCCTGGGGAGCCTCAGCCCCAGCATTTT
TRBJ2-2 NA TRBV5-1 14 NA CASSLTGNTGELFF TGCGCCAGCAGCCTCACAGGGAACACCGGGGAGCTGTTTTTT
TRBJ1-1 NA TRBV2 14 NA CASSEPSSVTEAFF TGTGCCAGCAGTGAACCCTCCTCCGTGACTGAAGCTTTCTTT
TRBJ1-1 NA TRBV6-5 14 few CASSYGGGGTEAFF TGTGCCAGCAGTTACGGTGGGGGAGGCACTGAAGCTTTCTTT
TRBJ1-1 TRBD1 TRBV2 13 NA CASSKGAGTEAFF TGTGCCAGCAGTAAGGGGGCAGGGACTGAAGCTTTCTTT
TRBJ1-1 NA TRBV5-1 15 NA CASSLESRGITEAFF TGCGCCAGCAGCTTGGAGTCTAGGGGGATTACTGAAGCTTTCTTT
TRBJ2-1 NA TRBV6-5 15 NA CASSKARQNYNEQFF TGTGCCAGCAGCAAGGCGAGACAGAACTACAATGAGCAGTTCTTC
TRBJ2-3 TRBD2 TRBV27 16 NA CASTPEGLAGGKLQYF TGTGCCAGCACCCCGGAGGGACTAGCGGGAGGCAAGTTGCAGTATTTT
TRBJ2-7 TRBD1 TRBV6-6 13 NA CASSGQGIPEQYF TGTGCCAGCAGTGGACAGGGGATCCCCGAGCAGTACTTC
TRBJ2-7 NA TRBV30 13 few CACDSTMSYEQYF TGTGCCTGTGACAGTACCATGTCTTACGAGCAGTACTTC
TRBJ2-3 NA TRBV2 14 NA CASLLGASTDTQYF TGTGCCAGCCTTCTGGGGGCTAGCACAGATACGCAGTATTTT
TRBJ2-7 NA TRBV29-1 13 NA CSVVRTQGNEQYF TGCAGCGTTGTAAGGACCCAGGGAAACGAGCAGTACTTC
TRBJ2-5 TRBD1 TRBV11-2 16 NA CASSLDPGGQGKTQYF TGTGCCAGCAGCTTAGATCCGGGGGGACAGGGGAAGACCCAGTACTTC
TRBJ1-1 NA TRBV7-9 15 NA CASSPVGPGSTEAFF TGTGCCAGCAGCCCCGTCGGACCGGGGAGCACTGAAGCTTTCTTT
TRBJ2-7 TRBD2 TRBV7-3 15 once CASSSGTSGTYEQYF TGTGCCAGCAGCTCCGGGACTAGCGGTACCTACGAGCAGTACTTC
TRBJ2-7 NA TRBV25-1 15 NA CASSERDSLTYEQYF TGTGCCAGCAGTGAAAGGGACTCCCTAACCTACGAGCAGTACTTC
TRBJ1-2 TRBD1 TRBV28 14 NA CASSEQGNGYGYTF TGTGCCAGCAGTGAACAGGGGAACGGCTATGGCTACACCTTC
TRBJ1-5 TRBD1 TRBV6-1 18 NA CASSEQAGGARSNQPQHF TGTGCCAGCAGTGAACAGGCAGGGGGCGCGAGGAGCAATCAGCCCCAGCATTTT
TRBJ2-7 TRBD1 TRBV2 14 NA CASSAGTGGYEQYF TGTGCCAGCAGTGCCGGGACAGGGGGCTACGAGCAGTACTTC
TRBJ1-4 TRBD1 TRBV28 21 NA CASSWKGAAAHSSATNEKLFF TGTGCCAGCAGTTGGAAGGGGGCGGCAGCCCATTCTTCCGCAACTAATGAAAAACTGTTTTTT
TRBJ2-1 TRBD1 TRBV5-1 15 NA CASSLVGQEYNEQFF TGCGCCAGCAGCTTGGTGGGACAGGAGTACAATGAGCAGTTCTTC
TRBJ2-3 TRBD2 TRBV30 16 NA CAWSVETSGRADTQYF TGTGCCTGGAGTGTAGAAACTAGCGGGAGGGCAGATACGCAGTATTTT
TRBJ2-1 NA TRBV18 14 once CASSPGQGINEQFF TGTGCCAGCTCACCGGGGCAGGGAATCAATGAGCAGTTCTTC